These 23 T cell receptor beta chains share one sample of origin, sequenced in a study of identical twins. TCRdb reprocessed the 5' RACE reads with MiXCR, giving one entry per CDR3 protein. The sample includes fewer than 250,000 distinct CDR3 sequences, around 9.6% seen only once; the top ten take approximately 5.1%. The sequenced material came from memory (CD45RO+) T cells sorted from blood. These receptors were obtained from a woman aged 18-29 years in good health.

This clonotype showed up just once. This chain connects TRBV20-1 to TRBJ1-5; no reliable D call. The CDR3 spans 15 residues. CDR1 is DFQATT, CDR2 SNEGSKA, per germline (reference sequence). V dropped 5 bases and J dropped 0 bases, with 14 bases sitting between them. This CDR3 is CSAGIIGGSNQPQHF. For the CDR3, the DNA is TGCAGTGCTGGTATTATTGGAGGTAGCAATCAGCCCCAGCATTTT.

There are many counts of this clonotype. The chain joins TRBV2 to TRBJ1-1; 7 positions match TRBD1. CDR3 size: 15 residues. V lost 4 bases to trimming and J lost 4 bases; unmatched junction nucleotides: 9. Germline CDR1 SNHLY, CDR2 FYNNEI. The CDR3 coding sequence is TGTGCCAGCAGTGGATTGACAGGGCGTGGCACTGAAGCTTTCTTT. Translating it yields CASSGLTGRGTEAFF.

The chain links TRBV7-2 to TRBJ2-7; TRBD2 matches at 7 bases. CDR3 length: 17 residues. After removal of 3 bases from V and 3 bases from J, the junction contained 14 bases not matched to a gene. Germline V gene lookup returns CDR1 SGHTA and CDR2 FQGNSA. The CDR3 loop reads CASSFAYRASGLYEQYF. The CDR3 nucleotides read TGTGCCAGCAGCTTCGCGTACCGGGCTAGCGGCCTCTACGAGCAGTACTTC.

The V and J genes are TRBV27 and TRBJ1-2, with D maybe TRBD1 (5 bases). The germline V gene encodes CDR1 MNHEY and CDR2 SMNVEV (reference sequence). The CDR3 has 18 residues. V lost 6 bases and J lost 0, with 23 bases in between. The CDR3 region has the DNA TGTGCCAGCAGAGGGGCCCAGTATTCGACCCACACTAACTATGGCTACACCTTC. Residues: CASRGAQYSTHTNYGYTF.

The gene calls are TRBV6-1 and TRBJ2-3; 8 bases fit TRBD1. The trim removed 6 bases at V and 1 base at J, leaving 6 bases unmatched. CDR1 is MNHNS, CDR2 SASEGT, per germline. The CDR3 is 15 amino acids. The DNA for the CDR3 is TGTGCCAGCAGAGACAGGGGAATAGGCACAGATACGCAGTATTTT. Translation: CASRDRGIGTDTQYF.

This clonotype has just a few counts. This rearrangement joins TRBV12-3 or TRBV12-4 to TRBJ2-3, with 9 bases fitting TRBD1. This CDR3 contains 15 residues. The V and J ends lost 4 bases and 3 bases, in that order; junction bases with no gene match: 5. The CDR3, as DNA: TGTGCCAGCAGTTCGAGACAGGGGGTGACAGATACGCAGTATTTT. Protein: CASSSRQGVTDTQYF.

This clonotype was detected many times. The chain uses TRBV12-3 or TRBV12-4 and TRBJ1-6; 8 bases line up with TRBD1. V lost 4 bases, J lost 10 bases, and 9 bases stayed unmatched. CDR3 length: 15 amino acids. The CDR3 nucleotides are TGTGCCAGCAGTTCTAACACAGGGGGTTTGTCACCCCTCCACTTT. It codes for CASSSNTGGLSPLHF.

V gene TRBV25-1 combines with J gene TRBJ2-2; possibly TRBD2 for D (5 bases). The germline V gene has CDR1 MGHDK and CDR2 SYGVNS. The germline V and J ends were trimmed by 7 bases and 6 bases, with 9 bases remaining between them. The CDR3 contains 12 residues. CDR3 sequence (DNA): TGTGCCAGCAAAGTCGGGGCCGGGGAGCTGTTTTTT. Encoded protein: CASKVGAGELFF.

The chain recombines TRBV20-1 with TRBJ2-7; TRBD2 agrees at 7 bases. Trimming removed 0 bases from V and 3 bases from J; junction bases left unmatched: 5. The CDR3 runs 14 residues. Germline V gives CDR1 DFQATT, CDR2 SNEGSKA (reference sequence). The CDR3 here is CSARDPAGLYEQYF. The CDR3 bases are TGCAGTGCTAGAGATCCAGCGGGACTCTACGAGCAGTACTTC.

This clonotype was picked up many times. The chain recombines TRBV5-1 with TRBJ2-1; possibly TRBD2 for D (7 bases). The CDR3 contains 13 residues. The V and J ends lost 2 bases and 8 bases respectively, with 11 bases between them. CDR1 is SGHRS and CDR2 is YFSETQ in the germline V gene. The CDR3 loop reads CASSFGGPDEQFF. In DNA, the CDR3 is TGCGCCAGCAGCTTCGGGGGGCCCGATGAGCAGTTCTTC. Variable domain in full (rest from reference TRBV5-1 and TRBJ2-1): KAGVTQTPRYLIKTRGQQVTLSCSPISGHRSVSWYQQTPGQGLQFLFEYFSETQRNKGNFPGRFSGRQFSNSRSEMNVSTLELGDSALYLCASSFGGPDEQFFGPGTRLTVL.

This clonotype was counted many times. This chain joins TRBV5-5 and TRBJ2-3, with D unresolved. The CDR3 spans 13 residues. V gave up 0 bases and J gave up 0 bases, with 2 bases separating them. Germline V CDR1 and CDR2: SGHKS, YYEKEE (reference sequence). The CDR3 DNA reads TGTGCCAGCAGCTTGGAGAGCACAGATACGCAGTATTTT. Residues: CASSLESTDTQYF.

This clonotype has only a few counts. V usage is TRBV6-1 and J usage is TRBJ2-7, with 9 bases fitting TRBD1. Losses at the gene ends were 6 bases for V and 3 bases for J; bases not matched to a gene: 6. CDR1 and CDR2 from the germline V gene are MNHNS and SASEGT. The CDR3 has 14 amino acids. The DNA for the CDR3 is TGTGCCAGCAGCGCGGGGACAGGGATCTACGAGCAGTACTTC. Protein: CASSAGTGIYEQYF.

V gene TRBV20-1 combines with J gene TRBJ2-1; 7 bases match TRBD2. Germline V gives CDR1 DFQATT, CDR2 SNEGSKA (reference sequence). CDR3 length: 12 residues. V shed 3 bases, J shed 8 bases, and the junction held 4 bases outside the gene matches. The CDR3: CSARGGVHEQFF. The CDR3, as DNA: TGCAGTGCTAGGGGGGGGGTTCATGAGCAGTTCTTC.

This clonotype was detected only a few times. CDR3 nucleotides: TGCAGTACAAACCGACTAGCGGGAGTCTCCTACGAGCAGTACTTC. It is translated as CSTNRLAGVSYEQYF. The chain carries TRBV20-1 and TRBJ2-7; TRBD2 agrees at 12 bases. Germline lookup yields CDR1 DFQATT and CDR2 SNEGSKA (reference sequence). The CDR3 runs 15 residues. After removal of 8 bases from V and 0 bases from J, the junction contained 8 bases not matched to a gene.

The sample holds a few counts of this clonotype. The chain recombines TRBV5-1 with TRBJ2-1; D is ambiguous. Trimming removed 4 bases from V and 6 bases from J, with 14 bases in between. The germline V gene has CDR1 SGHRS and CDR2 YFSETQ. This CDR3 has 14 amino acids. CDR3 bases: TGCGCCAGCAGCCCGCAAGGCGCATCCAATGAGCAGTTCTTC. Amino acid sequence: CASSPQGASNEQFF.

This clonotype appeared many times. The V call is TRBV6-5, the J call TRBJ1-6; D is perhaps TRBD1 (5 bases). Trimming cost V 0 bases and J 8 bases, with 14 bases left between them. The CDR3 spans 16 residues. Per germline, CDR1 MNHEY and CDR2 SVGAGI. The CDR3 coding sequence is TGTGCCAGCAGTTACTCGAGAGGGTTAGGGGATTCACCCCTCCACTTT. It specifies CASSYSRGLGDSPLHF.

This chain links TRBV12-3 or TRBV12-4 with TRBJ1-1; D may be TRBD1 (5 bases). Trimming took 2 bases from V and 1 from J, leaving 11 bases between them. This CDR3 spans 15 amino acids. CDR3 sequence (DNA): TGTGCCAGCAGTTTATCAGGGACGGGGAACACTGAAGCTTTCTTT. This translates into CASSLSGTGNTEAFF.

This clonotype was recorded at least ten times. CDR3 amino acids: CASSSKEPGELFF. As DNA, the CDR3 is TGTGCCAGCAGTTCAAAGGAACCCGGGGAGCTGTTTTTT. The chain uses TRBV12-3 or TRBV12-4 and TRBJ2-2; D uncertain. Deletions cut 4 bases from V and 6 bases from J, with 9 bases between. CDR3 length equals 13 residues.

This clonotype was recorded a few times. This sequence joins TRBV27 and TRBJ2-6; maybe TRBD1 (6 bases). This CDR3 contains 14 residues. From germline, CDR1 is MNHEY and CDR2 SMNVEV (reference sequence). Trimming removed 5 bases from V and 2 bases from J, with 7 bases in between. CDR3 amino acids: CASSPGAGANVLTF. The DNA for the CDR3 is TGTGCCAGCAGTCCAGGGGCTGGGGCCAACGTCCTGACTTTC.

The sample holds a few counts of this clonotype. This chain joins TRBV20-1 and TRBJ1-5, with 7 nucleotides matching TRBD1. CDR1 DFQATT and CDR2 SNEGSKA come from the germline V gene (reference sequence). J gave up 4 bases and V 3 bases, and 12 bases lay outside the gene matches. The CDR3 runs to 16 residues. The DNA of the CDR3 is TGCAGTGCTAGTAGTAGACAGGGAGTACGGAATCAGCCCCAGCATTTT. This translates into CSASSRQGVRNQPQHF.

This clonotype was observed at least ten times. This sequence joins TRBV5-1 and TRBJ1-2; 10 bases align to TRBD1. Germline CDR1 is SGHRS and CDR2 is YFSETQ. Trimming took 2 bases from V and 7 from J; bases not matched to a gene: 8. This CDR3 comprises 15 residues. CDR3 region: CASSLRRQGAGGYTF. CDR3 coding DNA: TGCGCCAGCAGCTTAAGAAGACAGGGGGCAGGTGGCTACACCTTC. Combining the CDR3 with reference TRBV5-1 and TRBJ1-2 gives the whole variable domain KAGVTQTPRYLIKTRGQQVTLSCSPISGHRSVSWYQQTPGQGLQFLFEYFSETQRNKGNFPGRFSGRQFSNSRSEMNVSTLELGDSALYLCASSLRRQGAGGYTFGSGTRLTVV.

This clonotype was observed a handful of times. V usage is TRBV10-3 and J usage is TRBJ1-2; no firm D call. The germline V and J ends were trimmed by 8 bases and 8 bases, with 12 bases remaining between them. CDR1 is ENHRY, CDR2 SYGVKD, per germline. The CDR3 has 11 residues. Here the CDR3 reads CAIGAGRGYTF. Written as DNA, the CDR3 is TGTGCCATCGGCGCCGGGCGGGGCTACACCTTC.

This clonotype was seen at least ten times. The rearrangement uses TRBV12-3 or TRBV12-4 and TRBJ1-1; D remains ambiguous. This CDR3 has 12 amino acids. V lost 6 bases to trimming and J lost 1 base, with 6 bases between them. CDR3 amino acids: CASSLSNTEAFF. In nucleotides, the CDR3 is TGTGCCAGCAGCTTGTCGAACACTGAAGCTTTCTTT.